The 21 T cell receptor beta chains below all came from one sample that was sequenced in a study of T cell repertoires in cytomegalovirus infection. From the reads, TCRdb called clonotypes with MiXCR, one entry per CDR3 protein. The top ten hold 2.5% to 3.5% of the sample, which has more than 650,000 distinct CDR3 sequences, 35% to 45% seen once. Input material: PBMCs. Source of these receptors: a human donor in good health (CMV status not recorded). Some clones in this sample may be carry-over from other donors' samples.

The CDR3 DNA reads as TGCAGCGTCGCCTCCGGGACAGGGGCTGAAGCTTTCTTT. Its translation: CSVASGTGAEAFF. The gene calls are TRBV29-1 and TRBJ1-1; 10 bases match TRBD1. The V segment lost 6 bases and the J segment 6 bases; nucleotides outside the gene matches: 7. The CDR3 contains 13 residues. In germline, CDR1 is SQVTM, CDR2 ANQGSEA. Full variable domain (missing parts from reference TRBV29-1 and TRBJ1-1): SAVISQKPSRDICQRGTSLTIQCQVDSQVTMMFWYRQQPGQSLTLIATANQGSEATYESGFVIDKFPISRPNLTFSTLTVSNMSPEDSSIYLCSVASGTGAEAFFGQGTRLTVV.

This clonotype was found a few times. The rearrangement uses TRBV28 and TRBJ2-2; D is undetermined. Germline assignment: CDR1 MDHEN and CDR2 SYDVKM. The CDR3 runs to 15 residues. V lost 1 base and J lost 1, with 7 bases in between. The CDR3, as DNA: TGTGCCAGCAGTTTATTCTACAGGAACACCGGGGAGCTGTTTTTT. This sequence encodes CASSLFYRNTGELFF.

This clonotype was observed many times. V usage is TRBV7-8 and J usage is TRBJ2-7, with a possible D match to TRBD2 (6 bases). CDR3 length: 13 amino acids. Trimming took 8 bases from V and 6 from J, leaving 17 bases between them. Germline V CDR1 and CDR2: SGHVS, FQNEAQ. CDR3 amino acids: CASSGTPTREQYF. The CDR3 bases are TGTGCCAGCTCCGGGACTCCCACCCGCGAGCAGTACTTC.

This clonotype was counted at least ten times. DNA of the CDR3: TGTGCCAGCAGCTTAGCACTACCCTTAGGGACAGGGAACACTGAAGCTTTCTTT. Its protein product is CASSLALPLGTGNTEAFF. The chain recombines TRBV7-6 with TRBJ1-1; 8 bases align to TRBD1. The V gene end was trimmed by 0 bases and the J gene end by 1 base; junction bases not matched to a gene: 10. The CDR3 consists of 18 residues. CDR1 is SGHVS and CDR2 is FNYEAQ in the germline V gene.

CDR3 in amino acids: CASSLYTGGNNEQFF. CDR3 nucleotide sequence: TGTGCCAGCAGTTTATACACTGGGGGGAACAATGAGCAGTTCTTC. The V gene is TRBV27, the J gene TRBJ2-1, with D maybe TRBD2 (6 bases). Germline loops: CDR1 MNHEY, CDR2 SMNVEV (reference sequence). The CDR3 totals 15 residues. V was cut by 1 base and J by 5 bases, with 12 bases left in between.

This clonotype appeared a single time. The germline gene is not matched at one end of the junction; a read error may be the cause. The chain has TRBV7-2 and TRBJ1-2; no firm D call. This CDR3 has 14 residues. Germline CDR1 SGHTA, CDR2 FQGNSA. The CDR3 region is CASSLWFKGYGCTF. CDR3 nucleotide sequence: TGTGCCAGCAGCTTATGGTTTAAGGGATATGGCTGCACCTTC.

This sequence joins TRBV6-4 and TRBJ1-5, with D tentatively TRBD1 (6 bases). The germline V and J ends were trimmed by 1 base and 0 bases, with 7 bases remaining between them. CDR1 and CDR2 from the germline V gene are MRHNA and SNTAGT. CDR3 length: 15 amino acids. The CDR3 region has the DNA TGTGCCAGCAGTGACTGGGACAATAGCAATCAGCCCCAGCATTTT. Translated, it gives CASSDWDNSNQPQHF.

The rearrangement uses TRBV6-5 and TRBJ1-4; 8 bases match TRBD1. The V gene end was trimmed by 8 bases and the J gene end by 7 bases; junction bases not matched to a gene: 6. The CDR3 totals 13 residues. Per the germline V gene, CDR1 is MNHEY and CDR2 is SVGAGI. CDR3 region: CASLDRGSEKLFF. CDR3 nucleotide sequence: TGTGCCAGCTTAGACAGGGGATCTGAAAAACTGTTTTTT.

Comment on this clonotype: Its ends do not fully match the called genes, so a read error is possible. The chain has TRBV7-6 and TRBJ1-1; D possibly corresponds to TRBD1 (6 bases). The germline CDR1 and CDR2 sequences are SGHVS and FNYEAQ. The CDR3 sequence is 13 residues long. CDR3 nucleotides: TGTGCCAGCAGCGGGGGGCTGAACACTGACGCTTTCTTT. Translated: CASSGGLNTDAFF.

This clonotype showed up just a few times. The CDR3 DNA sequence: TGTGCCAGCAGATTCAATCGGGATTCACCCCTCCACTTT. This gives the protein CASRFNRDSPLHF. This chain connects TRBV5-6 to TRBJ1-6; D is ambiguous. The ends were cut back, 5 bases at V and 8 bases at J, with 11 bases in the middle. The CDR3 is 13 amino acids. Germline-derived CDR1 and CDR2 are SGHDT and YYEEEE.

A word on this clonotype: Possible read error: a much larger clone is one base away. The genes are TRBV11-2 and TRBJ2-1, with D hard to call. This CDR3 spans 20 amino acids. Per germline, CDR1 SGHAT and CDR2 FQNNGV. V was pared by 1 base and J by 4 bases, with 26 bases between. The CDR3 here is CASSLVPHPSMAARYNEQFF. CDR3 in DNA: TGTGCCAGCAGCTTAGTTCCCCACCCCTCTATGGCGGCAAGGTACAATGAGCAGTTCTTC.

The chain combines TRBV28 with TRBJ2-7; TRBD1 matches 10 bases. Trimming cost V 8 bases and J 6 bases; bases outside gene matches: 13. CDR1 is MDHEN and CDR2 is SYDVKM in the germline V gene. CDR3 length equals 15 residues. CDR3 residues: CASGLGQGILREQYF. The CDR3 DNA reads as TGTGCCAGCGGACTGGGACAGGGGATACTACGCGAGCAGTACTTC.

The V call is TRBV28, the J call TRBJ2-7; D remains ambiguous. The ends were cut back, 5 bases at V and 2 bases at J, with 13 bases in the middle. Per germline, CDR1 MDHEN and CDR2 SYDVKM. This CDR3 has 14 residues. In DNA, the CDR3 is TGTGCCAGCAGTCCCGCGGTAAGCCCCTACGAGCAGTACTTC. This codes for CASSPAVSPYEQYF.

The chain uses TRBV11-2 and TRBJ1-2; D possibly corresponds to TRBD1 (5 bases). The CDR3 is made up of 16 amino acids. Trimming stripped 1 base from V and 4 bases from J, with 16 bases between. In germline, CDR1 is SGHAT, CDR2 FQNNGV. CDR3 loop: CASSLGRDLMGYGYTF. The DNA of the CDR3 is TGTGCCAGCAGCTTAGGCAGGGATCTAATGGGCTATGGCTACACCTTC.

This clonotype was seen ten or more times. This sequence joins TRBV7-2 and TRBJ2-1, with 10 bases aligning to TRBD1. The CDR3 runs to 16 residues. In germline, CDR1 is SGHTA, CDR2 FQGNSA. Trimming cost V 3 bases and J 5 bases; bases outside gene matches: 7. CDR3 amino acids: CASSFRTGGGNNEQFF. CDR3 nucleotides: TGTGCCAGCAGCTTCAGGACAGGGGGAGGTAACAATGAGCAGTTCTTC.

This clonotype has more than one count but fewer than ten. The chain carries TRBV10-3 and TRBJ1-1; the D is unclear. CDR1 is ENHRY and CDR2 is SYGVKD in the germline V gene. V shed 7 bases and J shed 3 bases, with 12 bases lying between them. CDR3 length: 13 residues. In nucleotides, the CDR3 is TGTGCCATCAAGCATAGGAGGGACACTGAAGCTTTCTTT. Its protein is CAIKHRRDTEAFF.

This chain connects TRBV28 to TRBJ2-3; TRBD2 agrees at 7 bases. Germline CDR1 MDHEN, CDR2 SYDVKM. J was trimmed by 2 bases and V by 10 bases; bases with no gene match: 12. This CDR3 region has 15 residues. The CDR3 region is CAISGRESYTDTQYF. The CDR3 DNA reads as TGTGCCATCTCAGGGAGGGAGAGCTACACAGATACGCAGTATTTT.

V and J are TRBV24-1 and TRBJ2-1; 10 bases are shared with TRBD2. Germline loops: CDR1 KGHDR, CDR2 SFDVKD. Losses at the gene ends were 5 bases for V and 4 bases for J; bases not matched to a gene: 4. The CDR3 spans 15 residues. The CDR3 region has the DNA TGTGCCACCAGTGTGACTAGCGGGCCTTACAATGAGCAGTTCTTC. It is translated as CATSVTSGPYNEQFF.

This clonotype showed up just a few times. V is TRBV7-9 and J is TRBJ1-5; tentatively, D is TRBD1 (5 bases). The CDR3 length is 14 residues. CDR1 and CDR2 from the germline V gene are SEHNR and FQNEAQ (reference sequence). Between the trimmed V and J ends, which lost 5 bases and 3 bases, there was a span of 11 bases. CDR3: CASSRAGNNQPQHF. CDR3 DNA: TGTGCCAGCAGCCGCGCAGGGAACAATCAGCCCCAGCATTTT.

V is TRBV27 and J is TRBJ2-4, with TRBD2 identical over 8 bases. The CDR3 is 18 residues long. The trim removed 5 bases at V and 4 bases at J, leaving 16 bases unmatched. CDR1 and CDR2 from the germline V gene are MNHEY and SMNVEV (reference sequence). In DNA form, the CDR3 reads TGTGCCAGCAGTCCCGGGGGGGGGGCGTCAAGGGCTAAAAACATTCAGTACTTC. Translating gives CASSPGGGASRAKNIQYF.

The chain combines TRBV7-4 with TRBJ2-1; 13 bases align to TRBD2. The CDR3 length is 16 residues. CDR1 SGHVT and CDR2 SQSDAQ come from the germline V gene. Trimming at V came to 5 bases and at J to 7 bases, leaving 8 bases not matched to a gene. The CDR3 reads CASSLRLAGGLNEQFF. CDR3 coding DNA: TGTGCCAGCAGCCTAAGACTAGCGGGAGGCCTAAATGAGCAGTTCTTC.